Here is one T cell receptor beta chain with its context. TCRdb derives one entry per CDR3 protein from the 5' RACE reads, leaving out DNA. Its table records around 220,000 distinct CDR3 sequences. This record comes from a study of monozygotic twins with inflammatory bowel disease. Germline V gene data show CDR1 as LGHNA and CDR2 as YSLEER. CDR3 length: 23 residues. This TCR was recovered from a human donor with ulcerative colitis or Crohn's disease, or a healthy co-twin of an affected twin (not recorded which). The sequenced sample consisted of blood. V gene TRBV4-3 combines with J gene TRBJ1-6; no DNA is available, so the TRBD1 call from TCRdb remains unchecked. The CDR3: CASSQEIFTQGTPTPSYNSPLHF.